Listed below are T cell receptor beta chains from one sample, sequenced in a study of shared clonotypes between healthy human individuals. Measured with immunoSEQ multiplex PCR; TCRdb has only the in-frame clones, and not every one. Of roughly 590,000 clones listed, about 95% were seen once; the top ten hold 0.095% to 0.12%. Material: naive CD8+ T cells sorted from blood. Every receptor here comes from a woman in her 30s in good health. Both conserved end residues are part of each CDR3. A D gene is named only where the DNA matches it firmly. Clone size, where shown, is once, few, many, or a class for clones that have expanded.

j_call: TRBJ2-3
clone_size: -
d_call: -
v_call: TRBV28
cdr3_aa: CASSLEWGPSTDTQYF
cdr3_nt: TGTGCCAGCAGTTTAGAGTGGGGGCCTAGCACAGATACGCAGTATTTT

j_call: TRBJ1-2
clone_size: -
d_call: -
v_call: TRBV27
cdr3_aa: CASSLAGANYGYTF
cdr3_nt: TGTGCCAGCAGTTTGGCAGGGGCCAACTATGGCTACACCTTC

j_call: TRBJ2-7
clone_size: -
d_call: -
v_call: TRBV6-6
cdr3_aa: CASSYGDWTYEQYF
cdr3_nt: TGTGCCAGCAGTTACGGGGACTGGACCTACGAGCAGTACTTC

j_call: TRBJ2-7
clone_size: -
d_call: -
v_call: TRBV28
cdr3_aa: CASSLGVISYEQYF
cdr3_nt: TGTGCCAGCAGTTTAGGAGTGATATCCTACGAGCAGTACTTC

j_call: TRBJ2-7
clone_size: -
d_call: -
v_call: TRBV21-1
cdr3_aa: CASSSRDEAYEQYF
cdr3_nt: TGTGCCAGCAGCTCGCGGGACGAAGCCTACGAGCAGTACTTC

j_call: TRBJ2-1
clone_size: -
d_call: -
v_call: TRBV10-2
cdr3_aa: CASRVPDNEQFF
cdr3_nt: TGCGCCAGCAGGGTTCCCGACAATGAGCAGTTCTTC

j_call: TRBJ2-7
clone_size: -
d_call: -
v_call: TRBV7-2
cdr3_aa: CASSSTGRPYEQYF
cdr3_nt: TGTGCCAGCAGCTCTACAGGACGGCCCTACGAGCAGTACTTC

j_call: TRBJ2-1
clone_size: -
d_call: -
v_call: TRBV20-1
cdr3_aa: CSARDANEQFF
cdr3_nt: TGCAGTGCTAGAGACGCCAATGAGCAGTTCTTC

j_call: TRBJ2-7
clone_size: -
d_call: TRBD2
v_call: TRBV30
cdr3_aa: CAWSTQRGYEQYF
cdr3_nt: TGTGCCTGGAGTACCCAGCGGGGGTACGAGCAGTACTTC

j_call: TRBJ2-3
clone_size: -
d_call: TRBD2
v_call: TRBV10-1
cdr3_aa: CASSESSYSGSNTDTQYF
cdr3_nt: TGCGCCAGCAGTGAGTCCTCCTATAGCGGGAGTAACACAGATACGCAGTATTTT

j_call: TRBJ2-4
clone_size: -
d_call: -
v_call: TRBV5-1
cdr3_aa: CASSIQGLAKNIQYF
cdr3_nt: TGCGCCAGCAGCATACAAGGACTAGCCAAAAACATTCAGTACTTC

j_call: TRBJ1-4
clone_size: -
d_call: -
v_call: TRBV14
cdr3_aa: CASSQSQGIEKLFF
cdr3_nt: TGTGCCAGCAGCCAATCCCAGGGGATTGAAAAACTGTTTTTT

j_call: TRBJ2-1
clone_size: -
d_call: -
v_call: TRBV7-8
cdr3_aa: CASRLGGGSYNEQFF
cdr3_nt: TGTGCCAGCAGGTTAGGAGGAGGCTCCTACAATGAGCAGTTCTTC

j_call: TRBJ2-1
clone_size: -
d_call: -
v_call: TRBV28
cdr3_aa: CASSYPRGNKYNEQFF
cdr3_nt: TGTGCCAGCAGTTACCCGAGGGGGAATAAGTACAATGAGCAGTTCTTC

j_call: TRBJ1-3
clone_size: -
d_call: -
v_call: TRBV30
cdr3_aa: CAWAPGVSGNTIYF
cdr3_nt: TGTGCCTGGGCCCCAGGGGTCTCTGGAAACACCATATATTTT

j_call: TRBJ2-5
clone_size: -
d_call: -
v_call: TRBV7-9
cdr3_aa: CASSLGNGLVVETQYF
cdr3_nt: TGTGCCAGCAGCTTAGGTAATGGCTTAGTTGTGGAGACCCAGTACTTC

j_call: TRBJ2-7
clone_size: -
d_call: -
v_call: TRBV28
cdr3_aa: CASSLNSAYSYEQYF
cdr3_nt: TGTGCCAGCAGTTTAAACAGCGCCTACTCCTACGAGCAGTACTTC

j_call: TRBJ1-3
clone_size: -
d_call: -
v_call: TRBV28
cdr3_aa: CASSPPGHQSSGNTIYF
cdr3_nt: TGTGCCAGCAGTCCACCGGGACATCAGAGCTCTGGAAACACCATATATTTT

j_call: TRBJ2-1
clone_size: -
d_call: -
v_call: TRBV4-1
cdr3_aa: CASSHRSGYNEQFF
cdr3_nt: TGCGCCAGCAGCCATCGGAGCGGGTACAATGAGCAGTTCTTC

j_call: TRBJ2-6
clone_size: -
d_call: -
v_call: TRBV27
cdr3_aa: CASSPAFYSGANVLTF
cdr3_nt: TGTGCCAGCAGTCCCGCGTTTTACTCTGGGGCCAACGTCCTGACTTTC

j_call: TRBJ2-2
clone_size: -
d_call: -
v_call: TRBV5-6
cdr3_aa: CASSHEGREGYAGELFF
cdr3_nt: TGTGCCAGCAGCCATGAGGGCAGGGAAGGGTACGCCGGGGAGCTGTTTTTT

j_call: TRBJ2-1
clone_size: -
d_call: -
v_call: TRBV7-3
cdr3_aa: CAGVHRPVRNEQFF
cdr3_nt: TGTGCCGGGGTCCACCGCCCGGTGAGGAATGAGCAGTTCTTC

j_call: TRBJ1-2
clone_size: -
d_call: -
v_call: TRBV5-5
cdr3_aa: CASSWDLNYGYTF
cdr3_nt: TGTGCCAGCAGTTGGGATTTAAACTATGGCTACACCTTC

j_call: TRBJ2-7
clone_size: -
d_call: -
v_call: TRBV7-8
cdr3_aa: CASSFYSSLGEQYF
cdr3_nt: TGTGCCAGCAGCTTCTACAGTTCCTTGGGGGAGCAGTACTTC

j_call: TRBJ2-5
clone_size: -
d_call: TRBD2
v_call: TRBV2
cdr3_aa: CATSGREYQETQYF
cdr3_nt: TGTGCCACCAGCGGGAGGGAGTACCAAGAGACCCAGTACTTC

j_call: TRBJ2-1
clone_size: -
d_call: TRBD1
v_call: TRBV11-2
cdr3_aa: CASRQAGTGGWDEQFF
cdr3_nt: TGTGCCAGCAGACAAGCCGGGACAGGGGGCTGGGATGAGCAGTTCTTC

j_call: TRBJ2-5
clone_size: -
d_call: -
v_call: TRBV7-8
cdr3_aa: CASSSQETQYF
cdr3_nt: TGTGCCAGCAGCTCCCAAGAGACCCAGTACTTC

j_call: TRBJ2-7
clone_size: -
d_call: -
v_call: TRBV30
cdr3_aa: CAWGTFTYEQYF
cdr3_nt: TGTGCCTGGGGGACGTTTACCTACGAGCAGTACTTC

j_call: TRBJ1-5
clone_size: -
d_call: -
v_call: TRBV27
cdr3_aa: CASSAGTQGNQPQHF
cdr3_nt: TGTGCCAGCAGTGCCGGGACACAGGGCAATCAGCCCCAGCATTTT

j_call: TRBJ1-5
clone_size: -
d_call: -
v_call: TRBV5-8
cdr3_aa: CASSPQGYSNQPQHF
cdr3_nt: TGTGCCAGCAGCCCTCAGGGGTATAGCAATCAGCCCCAGCATTTT

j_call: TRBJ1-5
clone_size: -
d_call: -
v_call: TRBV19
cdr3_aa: CASSIGQFNQPQHF
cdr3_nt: TGTGCCAGTAGTATCGGACAGTTCAATCAGCCCCAGCATTTT

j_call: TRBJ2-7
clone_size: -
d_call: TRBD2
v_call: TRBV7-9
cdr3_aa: CASSQTSGRMAIEQYF
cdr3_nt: TGTGCCAGCAGCCAAACCTCCGGGAGGATGGCGATCGAGCAGTACTTC

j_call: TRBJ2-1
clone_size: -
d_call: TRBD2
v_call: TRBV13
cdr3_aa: CASNLLAGVVNNEQFF
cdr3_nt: TGTGCCAGCAACCTACTAGCGGGAGTTGTCAACAATGAGCAGTTCTTC

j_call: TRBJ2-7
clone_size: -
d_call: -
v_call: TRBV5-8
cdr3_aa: CASNALYEQYF
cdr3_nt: TGTGCCAGCAATGCACTTTACGAGCAGTACTTC

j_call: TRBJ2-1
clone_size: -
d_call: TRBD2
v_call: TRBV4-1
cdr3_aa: CASSFSGRGYNEQFF
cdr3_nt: TGCGCCAGCAGCTTTAGCGGGAGGGGTTACAATGAGCAGTTCTTC

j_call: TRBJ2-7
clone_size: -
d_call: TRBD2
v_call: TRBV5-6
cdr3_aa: CASSFPPAGVIYEQYF
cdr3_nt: TGTGCCAGCAGCTTTCCTCCAGCGGGAGTTATCTACGAGCAGTACTTC

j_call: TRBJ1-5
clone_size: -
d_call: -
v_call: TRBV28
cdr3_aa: CASHGPGNQPQHF
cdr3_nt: TGTGCCAGCCATGGACCTGGCAATCAGCCCCAGCATTTT

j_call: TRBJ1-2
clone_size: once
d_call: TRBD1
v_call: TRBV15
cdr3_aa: CATSIDRESSYGYTF
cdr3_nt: TGTGCCACCAGTATCGACAGGGAGAGTAGCTATGGCTACACCTTC

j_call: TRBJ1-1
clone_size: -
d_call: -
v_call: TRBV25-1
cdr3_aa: CASSESPANTEAFF
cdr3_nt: TGTGCCAGCAGTGAATCCCCAGCGAACACTGAAGCTTTCTTT

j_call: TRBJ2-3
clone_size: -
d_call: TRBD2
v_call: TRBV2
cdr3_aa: CASRAGTSEVTQYF
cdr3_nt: TGTGCCAGCAGGGCCGGGACTAGCGAAGTTACGCAGTATTTT

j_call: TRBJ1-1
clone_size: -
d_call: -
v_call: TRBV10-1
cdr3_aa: CASTRSLGDTEAFF
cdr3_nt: TGCGCCAGCACCAGGAGCTTAGGGGACACTGAAGCTTTCTTT

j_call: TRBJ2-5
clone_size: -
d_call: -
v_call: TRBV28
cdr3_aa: CASSFGGGHETQYF
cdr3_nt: TGTGCCAGCAGTTTCGGGGGAGGCCACGAGACCCAGTACTTC

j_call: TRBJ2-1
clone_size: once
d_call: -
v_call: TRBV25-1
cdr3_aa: CASSEVGSYNEQFF
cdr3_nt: TGTGCCAGCAGTGAGGTTGGGTCCTACAATGAGCAGTTCTTC

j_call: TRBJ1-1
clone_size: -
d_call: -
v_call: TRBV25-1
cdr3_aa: CASSEVADGTEAFF
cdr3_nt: TGTGCCAGCAGTGAAGTCGCTGATGGAACTGAAGCTTTCTTT

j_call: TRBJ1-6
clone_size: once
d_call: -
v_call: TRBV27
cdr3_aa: CASRVWGEGGSPLHF
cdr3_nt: TGTGCCAGCCGAGTTTGGGGGGAGGGCGGTTCACCCCTCCACTTT

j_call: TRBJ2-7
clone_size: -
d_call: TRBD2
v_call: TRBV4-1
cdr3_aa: CASSRAGGLYEQYF
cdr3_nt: TGCGCCAGCAGCCGGGCGGGGGGTCTCTACGAGCAGTACTTC

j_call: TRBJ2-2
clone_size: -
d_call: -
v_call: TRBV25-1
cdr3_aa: CASSELEGTDTGELFF
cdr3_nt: TGTGCCAGCAGTGAATTGGAAGGGACGGACACCGGGGAGCTGTTTTTT

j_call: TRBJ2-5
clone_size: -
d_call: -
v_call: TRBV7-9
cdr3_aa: CASSLDRGVETQYF
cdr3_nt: TGTGCCAGCAGCTTAGACAGAGGAGTAGAGACCCAGTACTTC

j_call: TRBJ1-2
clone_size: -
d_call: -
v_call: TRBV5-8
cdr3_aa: CASSLGAANGYTF
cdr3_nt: TGTGCCAGCAGCTTGGGGGCAGCAAATGGCTACACCTTC

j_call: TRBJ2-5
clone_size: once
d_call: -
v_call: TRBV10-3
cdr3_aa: CAISESTQETQYF
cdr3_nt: TGTGCCATCAGTGAGTCGACTCAAGAGACCCAGTACTTC

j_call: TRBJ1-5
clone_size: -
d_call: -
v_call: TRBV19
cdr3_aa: CASNNLGYSNQPQHF
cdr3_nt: TGTGCCAGTAACAATCTTGGTTATAGCAATCAGCCCCAGCATTTT

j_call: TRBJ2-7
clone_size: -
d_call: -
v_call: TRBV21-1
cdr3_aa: CASSKGTHSDEQYF
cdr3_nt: TGTGCCAGCAGCAAAGGAACCCATAGTGACGAGCAGTACTTC

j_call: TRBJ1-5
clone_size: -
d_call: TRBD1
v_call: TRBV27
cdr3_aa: CASSTTGGDQPQHF
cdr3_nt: TGTGCCAGCAGCACTACAGGGGGCGATCAGCCCCAGCATTTT

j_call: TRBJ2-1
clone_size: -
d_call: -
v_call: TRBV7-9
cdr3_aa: CASSLEFLASYNEQFF
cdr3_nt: TGTGCCAGCAGCTTAGAGTTCTTGGCGTCCTACAATGAGCAGTTCTTC

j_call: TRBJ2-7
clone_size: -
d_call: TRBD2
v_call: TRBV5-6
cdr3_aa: CASRLAGGPSYEQYF
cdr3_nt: TGTGCCAGCAGACTAGCGGGAGGGCCCTCCTACGAGCAGTACTTC

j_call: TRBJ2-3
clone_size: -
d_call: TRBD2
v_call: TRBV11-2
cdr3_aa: CASSFGVAGDPTDTQYF
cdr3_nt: TGTGCCAGCAGCTTTGGCGTAGCGGGAGACCCCACAGATACGCAGTATTTT

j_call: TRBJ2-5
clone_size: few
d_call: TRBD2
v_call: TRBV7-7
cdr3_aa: CASSLSGRWETQYF
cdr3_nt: TGTGCCAGCAGCCTTAGCGGGAGGTGGGAGACCCAGTACTTC